The T cell receptor (beta chain) described here comes from a study of blood T cell repertoires in COVID-19. In the authors' methods: Quantification of nucleated cells was approximated via reference gene primer amplification. TCRdb keeps only in-frame clones here, not all; method: immunoSEQ multiplex PCR. The V and J calls and clone size come from that table; D and trimming were worked out from the DNA. This table has tens of thousands of clones, roughly nine tenths appearing once. Germline V gives CDR1 LNHDA, CDR2 SQIVND (reference sequence). The V and J ends lost 4 bases and 6 bases, in that order; junction bases with no gene match: 10. The CDR3 contains 16 residues.

The rearrangement joins TRBV19 to TRBJ1-1; TRBD1 matches at 11 bases. The sequenced sample was peripheral blood. The TCR originated in a man in his sixties or seventies with active COVID-19. CDR3 in amino acids: CASSTGGTGGMAEAFF. The CDR3, as DNA: TGTGCCAGTAGTACCGGGGGGACAGGGGGTATGGCTGAAGCTTTCTTT.